The 5 T cell receptor beta chains reported below all come from one sample, sequenced in a study of cytomegalovirus exposure and HLA in healthy donors. Primers for the PCR totalled 60 Vbeta and 13 Jbeta. Data came from immunoSEQ multiplex PCR; TCRdb stores just in-frame clones and leaves some out. The sample has about 230,000 clones, roughly 84% seen once; the top ten hold around 1.4%. The material sequenced was PBMCs. Receptors were obtained from a human donor in good health.

This rearrangement joins TRBV28 to TRBJ1-2; perhaps TRBD1 as D (5 bases). The CDR3 consists of 14 residues. The germline gives CDR1 MDHEN, CDR2 SYDVKM. V lost 6 bases and J lost 3, with 14 bases in between. The CDR3 coding sequence is TGTGCCAGCAGACCCAACTGGGGCGACTATGGCTACACCTTC. Amino acid sequence: CASRPNWGDYGYTF.

In this sample, this clone turned up a few times. The CDR3 spells CASSRGPGARNTEAFF. CDR3 in DNA: TGCGCCAGCAGCCGAGGCCCAGGGGCTAGGAACACTGAAGCTTTCTTT. J is TRBJ1-1 and V is TRBV5-1, with D possibly matching TRBD1 (6 bases). Trimming stripped 4 bases from V and 1 base from J, with 17 bases between. From germline, CDR1 is SGHRS and CDR2 YFSETQ. CDR3 length: 16 residues.

The rearrangement links TRBV10-2 to TRBJ2-3; TRBD2 agrees at 10 bases. J gave up 6 bases and V 0 bases, and 9 bases lay outside the gene matches. Per germline, CDR1 WSHSY and CDR2 SAAADI. There are 17 residues in the CDR3. CDR3 loop: CASSESPSGRLMDTQYF. The CDR3 bases are TGCGCCAGCAGTGAGTCGCCTAGCGGGAGATTAATGGATACGCAGTATTTT.

J is TRBJ1-1 and V is TRBV9; no reliable D call. The CDR3 loop spans 15 amino acids. V was clipped by 2 bases and J by 1 base, with 12 bases between them. The germline CDR1 and CDR2 sequences are SGDLS and YYNGEE. The CDR3 sequence is CASSVEAARNTEAFF. CDR3 coding DNA: TGTGCCAGCAGCGTGGAAGCAGCTAGGAACACTGAAGCTTTCTTT.

The chain uses TRBV27 and TRBJ2-1; tentative D call: TRBD2 (6 bases). V was shortened by 3 bases and J by 9 bases, with 12 bases between the two germline ends. The CDR3 consists of 13 residues. Germline V gene sequence: CDR1 MNHEY, CDR2 SMNVEV (reference sequence). DNA of the CDR3: TGTGCCAGCAGTTTGGGGACTGGTGGTGAGCAGTTCTTC. Its protein product is CASSLGTGGEQFF.